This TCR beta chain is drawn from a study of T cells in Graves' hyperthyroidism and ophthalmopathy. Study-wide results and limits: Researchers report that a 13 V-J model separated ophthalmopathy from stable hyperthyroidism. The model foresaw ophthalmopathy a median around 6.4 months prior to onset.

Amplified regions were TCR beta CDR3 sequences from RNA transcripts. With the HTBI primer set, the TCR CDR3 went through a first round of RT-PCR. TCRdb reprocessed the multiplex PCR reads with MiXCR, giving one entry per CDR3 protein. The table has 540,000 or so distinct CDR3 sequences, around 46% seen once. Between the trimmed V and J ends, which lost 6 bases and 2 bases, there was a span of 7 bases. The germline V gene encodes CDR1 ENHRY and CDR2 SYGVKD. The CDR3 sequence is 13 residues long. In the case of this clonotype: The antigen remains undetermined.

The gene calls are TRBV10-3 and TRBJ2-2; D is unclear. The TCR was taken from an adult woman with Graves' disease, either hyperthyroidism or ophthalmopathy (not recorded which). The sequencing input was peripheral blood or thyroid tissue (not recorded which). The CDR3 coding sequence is TGTGCCATCAGGCTACAAAACACCGGGGAGCTGTTTTTT. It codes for CAIRLQNTGELFF.